Listed here are 19 T cell receptor beta chains from one sample, sequenced in a study of control samples from healthy donors and cancer patients (dated by TCRdb to about 2020). Preparation of the library involved the immunoSEQ multiplex PCR assay. TCRdb re-hosts the immuneACCESS table, in-frame sequences only. Its copies lack some clones; in the studies checked, an unresolved V gene accounts for under half of them, and the cause for the rest is not known. The sample table lists 150,000 to 200,000 clones, around 90% of them with a count of one. The ten largest clonotypes hold 4.5% to 6% of the sample. The sequencing input was blood. These receptors all stem from a woman between 25 and 40 years old in good health.

As to this clone: The sample carries other DNA sequences with the same CDR3. The chain has TRBV30 and TRBJ1-5; no reliable D call. V lost 1 base and J 4 bases, leaving 8 bases between the germline ends. Germline V gives CDR1 GTSNPN, CDR2 SVGIG (reference sequence). The CDR3 covers 13 residues. In nucleotides, the CDR3 is TGTGCCTGGAGTGGTTTGGGGAATCAGCCCCAGCATTTT. It specifies CAWSGLGNQPQHF. The entire variable domain, with the rest obtained from reference TRBV30 and TRBJ1-5, is as follows: SQTIHQWPATLVQPVGSPLSLECTVEGTSNPNLYWYRQAAGRGLQLLFYSVGIGQISSEVPQNLSASRPQDRQFILSSKKLLLSDSGFYLCAWSGLGNQPQHFGDGTRLSIL.

The V gene is TRBV3-1 (or the pseudogene TRBV3-2), the J gene TRBJ1-2; D is unresolved. V dropped 0 bases and J dropped 4 bases, with 12 bases sitting between them. The CDR3 length is 15 residues. CDR1 is LGHDT and CDR2 is YNNKEL in the germline V gene (reference sequence). Here the CDR3 reads CASSQDTVGSYGYTF. The CDR3 DNA is TGTGCCAGCAGCCAAGATACAGTAGGGAGCTATGGCTACACCTTC.

The rearrangement joins TRBV4-1 to TRBJ2-1; 9 bases align to TRBD2. V lost 5 bases to trimming and J lost 5 bases; unmatched junction nucleotides: 4. CDR1 is MGHRA, CDR2 YSYEKL, per germline. CDR3 length equals 14 residues. In DNA form, the CDR3 reads TGCGCCAGCAGCGAGCGGGAGGCCCACAATGAGCAGTTCTTC. Its protein is CASSEREAHNEQFF.

This clone has only a few counts. The chain recombines TRBV2 with TRBJ2-7; D is unresolved. The CDR3 consists of 12 residues. The germline gives CDR1 SNHLY, CDR2 FYNNEI. V was clipped by 1 base and J by 2 bases, with 3 bases between them. The CDR3 region has the DNA TGTGCCAGCAGTGAAGGCCCCTACGAGCAGTACTTC. Protein: CASSEGPYEQYF. Supplemented by reference TRBV2 and TRBJ2-7, the full variable domain reads EPEVTQTPSHQVTQMGQEVILRCVPISNHLYFYWYRQILGQKVEFLVSFYNNEISEKSEIFDDQFSVERPDGSNFTLKIRSTKLEDSAMYFCASSEGPYEQYFGPGTRLTVT.

The chain employs TRBV6-5 and TRBJ1-6, with 7 bases identical to TRBD1. Germline CDR1 reads MNHEY; CDR2 reads SVGAGI. This CDR3 comprises 15 residues. Unmatched junction bases numbered 9, after V lost 5 bases and J lost 8 bases. This CDR3 is CASSTSRGDDSPLHF. Written as DNA, the CDR3 is TGTGCCAGCAGTACGAGCAGGGGGGATGATTCACCCCTCCACTTT.

This clone occurred once. V and J are TRBV5-1 and TRBJ2-5; D not resolved. Between the trimmed V and J ends, which lost 0 bases and 2 bases, there was a span of 11 bases. From germline, CDR1 is SGHRS and CDR2 YFSETQ. The CDR3 consists of 15 residues. The CDR3 is CASSLAGSTQETQYF. CDR3 bases: TGCGCCAGCAGCTTGGCCGGGTCTACTCAAGAGACCCAGTACTTC.

J is TRBJ1-3 and V is TRBV5-1; D call uncertain. With 3 bases removed from V and 0 bases from J, the gap between germline ends came to 7 bases. The germline gives CDR1 SGHRS, CDR2 YFSETQ. CDR3 size: 14 residues. The CDR3: CASSSDGSGNTIYF. The CDR3 DNA follows: TGCGCCAGCAGCTCCGACGGCTCTGGAAACACCATATATTTT.

The CDR3 spells CATSETDSNQPQHF. For the CDR3, the DNA is TGTGCCACCAGTGAGACAGATAGCAATCAGCCCCAGCATTTT. The chain joins TRBV24-1 to TRBJ1-5; weak D call: TRBD1 (5 bases). Germline loops: CDR1 KGHDR, CDR2 SFDVKD. V lost 4 bases and J 0 bases, leaving 6 bases between the germline ends. The CDR3 sequence is 14 residues long.

About this clone: A much larger clone lies a single base off, so this may be a read error. The same CDR3 is also encoded by other DNA sequences in this sample. The DNA for the CDR3 is TGTGCCAGCAGCTTGGACAGGGTTTACTCACCCCTCCACTTT. Translation gives CASSLDRVYSPLHF. The genes are TRBV5-4 and TRBJ1-6; D is perhaps TRBD1 (6 bases). The V and J ends lost 0 bases and 10 bases respectively, with 11 bases between them. From germline, CDR1 is SGHNT and CDR2 YYREEE (reference sequence). This CDR3 contains 14 residues.

V gene TRBV15 combines with J gene TRBJ1-5; possible D gene TRBD1, 5 bases. The CDR3 spans 14 residues. V was clipped by 9 bases and J by 3 bases, with 15 bases between them. From germline, CDR1 is LNHNV and CDR2 YYDKDF (reference sequence). The CDR3 protein is CATSAGGVNQPQHF. The CDR3, as DNA: TGTGCCACGTCCGCGGGGGGGGTCAATCAGCCCCAGCATTTT.

The rearrangement uses TRBV9 and TRBJ2-1; 12 nucleotides match TRBD2. CDR3 length: 15 residues. J gave up 7 bases and V 1 base, and 3 bases lay outside the gene matches. Germline V gene sequence: CDR1 SGDLS, CDR2 YYNGEE. The CDR3 coding sequence is TGTGCCAGCAGCGTAAGACTAGCGGGGGATAATGAGCAGTTCTTC. It is translated as CASSVRLAGDNEQFF.

This clone was counted between two and nine times. The chain has TRBV28 and TRBJ2-1, with D possibly being TRBD1 (6 bases). Germline V gene sequence: CDR1 MDHEN, CDR2 SYDVKM. CDR3 length equals 16 residues. Trimming took off 5 bases at V and 4 bases at J, with 18 bases between the two ends. The CDR3 nucleotides read TGTGCCAGCAGTACAGTCTTAAGGGGGTTTTACAATGAGCAGTTCTTC. Its protein product is CASSTVLRGFYNEQFF.

The gene calls are TRBV28 and TRBJ2-2; 10 bases fit TRBD1. Trimming took 4 bases from V and 6 from J; bases not matched to a gene: 5. The CDR3 loop spans 15 amino acids. Germline V CDR1 and CDR2: MDHEN, SYDVKM. The CDR3 region has the DNA TGTGCCAGCAGTTCTCCCGGACAGGGGGCCGGGGAGCTGTTTTTT. Amino acids: CASSSPGQGAGELFF.

The CDR3: CASSQDWRGTGELFF. CDR3 bases: TGTGCCAGCAGCCAAGATTGGCGGGGTACCGGGGAGCTGTTTTTT. The chain has TRBV3-1 (or the pseudogene TRBV3-2) and TRBJ2-2; tentatively, D is TRBD2 (6 bases). The V end was cut by 0 bases, the J end by 5 bases, with 10 bases between. The CDR3 consists of 15 residues. The V gene's germline CDR1 is LGHDT and CDR2 YNNKEL (reference sequence).

The rearrangement joins TRBV4-1 to TRBJ2-3; 8 nucleotides line up with TRBD2. The V gene's germline CDR1 is MGHRA and CDR2 YSYEKL. The CDR3 contains 19 residues. The ends lost 4 bases at V and 0 bases at J; junction bases unmatched: 15. This CDR3 is CASSLIPGTSSPSTDTQYF. CDR3 DNA sequence: TGCGCCAGCAGCCTAATTCCCGGGACTAGTTCACCTAGCACAGATACGCAGTATTTT.

The gene calls are TRBV3-1 (or the pseudogene TRBV3-2) and TRBJ2-1, with TRBD2 identical over 7 bases. CDR3 size: 14 residues. Germline V lookup: CDR1 LGHDT, CDR2 YNNKEL (reference sequence). V was clipped by 4 bases and J by 12 bases; unmatched bases: 12. CDR3 loop: CASSLSMGGRAQFF. CDR3 in DNA: TGTGCCAGCAGCCTAAGTATGGGTGGGAGGGCGCAGTTCTTC.

This rearrangement joins TRBV19 to TRBJ1-4; no reliable D call. This CDR3 region has 14 residues. Trimming removed 4 bases at V and 0 bases at J, with 6 bases between. From germline, CDR1 is LNHDA and CDR2 SQIVND (reference sequence). CDR3 DNA: TGTGCCAGTAGTAATGGTGCAACTAATGAAAAACTGTTTTTT. It yields the protein CASSNGATNEKLFF. The entire variable domain, with the rest obtained from reference TRBV19 and TRBJ1-4, is as follows: DGGITQSPKYLFRKEGQNVTLSCEQNLNHDAMYWYRQDPGQGLRLIYYSQIVNDFQKGDIAEGYSVSREKKESFPLTVTSAQKNPTAFYLCASSNGATNEKLFFGSGTQLSVL.

The rearrangement uses TRBV5-1 and TRBJ2-1; D not certain. Germline values: CDR1 SGHRS, CDR2 YFSETQ. Trimming took 1 base from V and 6 from J, leaving 11 bases between them. The CDR3 runs 14 residues. Written as DNA, the CDR3 is TGCGCCAGCAGCTTGAGCGCTAGGAGCAATGAGCAGTTCTTC. It specifies CASSLSARSNEQFF.

J is TRBJ1-6 and V is TRBV27; D is ambiguous. V was cut by 5 bases and J by 10 bases, with 9 bases left in between. The V gene's germline CDR1 is MNHEY and CDR2 SMNVEV (reference sequence). The CDR3 has 12 amino acids. CDR3 loop: CASSPVGSPLHF. For the CDR3, the DNA is TGTGCCAGCAGTCCTGTAGGGTCACCCCTCCACTTT.